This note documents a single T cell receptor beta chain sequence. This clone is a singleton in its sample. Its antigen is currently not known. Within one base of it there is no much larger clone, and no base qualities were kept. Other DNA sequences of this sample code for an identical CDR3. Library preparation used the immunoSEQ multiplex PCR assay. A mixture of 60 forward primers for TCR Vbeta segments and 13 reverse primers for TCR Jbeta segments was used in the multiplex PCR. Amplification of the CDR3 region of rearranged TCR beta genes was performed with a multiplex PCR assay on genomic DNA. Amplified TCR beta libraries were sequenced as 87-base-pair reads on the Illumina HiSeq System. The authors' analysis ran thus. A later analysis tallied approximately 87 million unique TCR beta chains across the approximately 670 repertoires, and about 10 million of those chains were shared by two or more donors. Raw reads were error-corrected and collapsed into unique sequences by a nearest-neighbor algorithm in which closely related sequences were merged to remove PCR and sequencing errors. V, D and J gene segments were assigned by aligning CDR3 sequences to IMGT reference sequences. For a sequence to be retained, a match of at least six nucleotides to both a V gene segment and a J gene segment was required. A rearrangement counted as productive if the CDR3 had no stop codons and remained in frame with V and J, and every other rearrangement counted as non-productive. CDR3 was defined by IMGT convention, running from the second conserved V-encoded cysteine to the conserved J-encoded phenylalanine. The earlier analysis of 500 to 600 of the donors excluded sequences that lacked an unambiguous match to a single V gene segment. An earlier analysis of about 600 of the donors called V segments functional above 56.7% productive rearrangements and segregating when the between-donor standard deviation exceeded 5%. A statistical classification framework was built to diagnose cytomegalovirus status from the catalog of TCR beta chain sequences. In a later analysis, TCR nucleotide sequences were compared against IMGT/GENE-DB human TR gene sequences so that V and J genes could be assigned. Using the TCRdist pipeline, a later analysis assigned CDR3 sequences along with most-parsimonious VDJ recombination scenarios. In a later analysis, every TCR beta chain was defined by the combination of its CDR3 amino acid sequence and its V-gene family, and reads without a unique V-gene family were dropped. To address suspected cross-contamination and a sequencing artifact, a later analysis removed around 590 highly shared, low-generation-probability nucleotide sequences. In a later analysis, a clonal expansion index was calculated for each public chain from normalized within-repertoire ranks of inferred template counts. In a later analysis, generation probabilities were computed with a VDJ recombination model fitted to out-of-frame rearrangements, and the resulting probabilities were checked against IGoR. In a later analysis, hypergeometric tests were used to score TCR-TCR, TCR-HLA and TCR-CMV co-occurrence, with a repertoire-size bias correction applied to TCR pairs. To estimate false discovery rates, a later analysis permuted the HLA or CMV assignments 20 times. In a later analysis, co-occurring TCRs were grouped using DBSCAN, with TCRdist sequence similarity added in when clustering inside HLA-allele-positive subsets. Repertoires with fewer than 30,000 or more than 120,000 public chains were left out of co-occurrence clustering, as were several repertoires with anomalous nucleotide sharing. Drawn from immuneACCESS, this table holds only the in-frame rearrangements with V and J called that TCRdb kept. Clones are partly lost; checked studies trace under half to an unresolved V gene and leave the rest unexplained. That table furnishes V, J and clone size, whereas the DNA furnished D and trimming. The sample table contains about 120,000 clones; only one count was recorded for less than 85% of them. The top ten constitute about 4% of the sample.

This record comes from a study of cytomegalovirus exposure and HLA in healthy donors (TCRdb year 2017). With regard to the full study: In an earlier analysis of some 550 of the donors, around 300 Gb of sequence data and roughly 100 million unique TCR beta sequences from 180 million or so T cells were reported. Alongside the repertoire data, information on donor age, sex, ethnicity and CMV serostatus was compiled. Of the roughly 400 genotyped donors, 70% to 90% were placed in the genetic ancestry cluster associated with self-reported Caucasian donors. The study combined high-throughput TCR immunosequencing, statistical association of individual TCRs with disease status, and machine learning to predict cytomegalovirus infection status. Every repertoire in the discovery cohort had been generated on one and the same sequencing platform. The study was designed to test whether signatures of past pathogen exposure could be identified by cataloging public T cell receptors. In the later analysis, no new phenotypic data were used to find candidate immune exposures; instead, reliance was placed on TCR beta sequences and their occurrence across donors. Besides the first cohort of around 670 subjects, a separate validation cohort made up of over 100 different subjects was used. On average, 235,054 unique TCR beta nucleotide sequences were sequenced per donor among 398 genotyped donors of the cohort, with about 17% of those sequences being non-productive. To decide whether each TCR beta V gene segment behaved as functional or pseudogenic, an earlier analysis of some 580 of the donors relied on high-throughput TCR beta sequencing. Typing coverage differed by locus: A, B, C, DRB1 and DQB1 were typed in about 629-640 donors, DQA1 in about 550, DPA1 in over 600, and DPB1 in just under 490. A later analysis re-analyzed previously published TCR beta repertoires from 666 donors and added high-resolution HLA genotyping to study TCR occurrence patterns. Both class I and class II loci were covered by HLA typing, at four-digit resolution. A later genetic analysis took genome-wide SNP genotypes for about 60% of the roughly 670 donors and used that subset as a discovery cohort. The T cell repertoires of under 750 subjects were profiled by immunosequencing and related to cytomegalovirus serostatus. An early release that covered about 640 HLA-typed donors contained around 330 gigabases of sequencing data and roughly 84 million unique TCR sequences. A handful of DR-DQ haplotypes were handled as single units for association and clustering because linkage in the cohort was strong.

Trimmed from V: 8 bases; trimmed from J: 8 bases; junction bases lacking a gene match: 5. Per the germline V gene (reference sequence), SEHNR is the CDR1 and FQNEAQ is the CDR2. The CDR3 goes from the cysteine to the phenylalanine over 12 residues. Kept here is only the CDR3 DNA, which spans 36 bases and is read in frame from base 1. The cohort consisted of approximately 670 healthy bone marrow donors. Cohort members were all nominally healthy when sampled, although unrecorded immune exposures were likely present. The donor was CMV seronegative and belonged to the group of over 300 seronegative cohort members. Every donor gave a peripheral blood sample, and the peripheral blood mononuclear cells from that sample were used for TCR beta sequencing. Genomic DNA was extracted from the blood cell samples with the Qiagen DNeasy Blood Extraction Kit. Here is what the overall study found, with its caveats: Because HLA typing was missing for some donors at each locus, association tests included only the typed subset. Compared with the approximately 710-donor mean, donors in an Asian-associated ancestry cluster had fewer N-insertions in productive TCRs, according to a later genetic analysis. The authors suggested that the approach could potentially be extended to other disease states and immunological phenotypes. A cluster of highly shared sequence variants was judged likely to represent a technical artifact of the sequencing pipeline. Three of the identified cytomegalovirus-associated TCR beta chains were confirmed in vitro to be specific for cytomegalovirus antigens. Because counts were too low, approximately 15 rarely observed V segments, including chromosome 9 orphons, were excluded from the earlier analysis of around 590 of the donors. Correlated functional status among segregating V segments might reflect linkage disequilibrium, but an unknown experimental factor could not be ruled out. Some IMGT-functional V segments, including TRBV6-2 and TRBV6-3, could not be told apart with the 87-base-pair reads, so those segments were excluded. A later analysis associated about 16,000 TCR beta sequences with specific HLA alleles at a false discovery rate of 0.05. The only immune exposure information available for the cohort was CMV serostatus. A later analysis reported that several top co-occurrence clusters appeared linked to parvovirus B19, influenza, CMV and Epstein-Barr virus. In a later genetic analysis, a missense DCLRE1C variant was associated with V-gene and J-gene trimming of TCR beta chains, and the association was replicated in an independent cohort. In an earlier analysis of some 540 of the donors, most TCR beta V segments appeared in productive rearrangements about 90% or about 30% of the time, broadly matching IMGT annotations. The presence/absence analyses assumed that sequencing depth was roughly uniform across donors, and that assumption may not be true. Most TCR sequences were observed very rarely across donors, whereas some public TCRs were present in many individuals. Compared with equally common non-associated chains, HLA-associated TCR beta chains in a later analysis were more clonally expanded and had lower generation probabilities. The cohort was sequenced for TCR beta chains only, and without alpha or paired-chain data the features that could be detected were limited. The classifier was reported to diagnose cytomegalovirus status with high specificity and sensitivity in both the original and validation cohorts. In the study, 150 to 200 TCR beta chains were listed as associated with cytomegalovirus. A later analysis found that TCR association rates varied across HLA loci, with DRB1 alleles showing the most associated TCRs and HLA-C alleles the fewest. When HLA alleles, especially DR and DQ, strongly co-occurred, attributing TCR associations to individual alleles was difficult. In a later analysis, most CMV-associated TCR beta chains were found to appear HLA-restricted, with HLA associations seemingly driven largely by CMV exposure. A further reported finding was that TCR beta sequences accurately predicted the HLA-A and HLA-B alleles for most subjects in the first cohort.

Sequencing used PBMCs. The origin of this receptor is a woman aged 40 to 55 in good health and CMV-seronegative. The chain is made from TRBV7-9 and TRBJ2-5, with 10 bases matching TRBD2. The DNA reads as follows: TGTGCCAGCCAGCGGGAGGGAGAAACCCAGTACTTC. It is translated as CASQREGETQYF.